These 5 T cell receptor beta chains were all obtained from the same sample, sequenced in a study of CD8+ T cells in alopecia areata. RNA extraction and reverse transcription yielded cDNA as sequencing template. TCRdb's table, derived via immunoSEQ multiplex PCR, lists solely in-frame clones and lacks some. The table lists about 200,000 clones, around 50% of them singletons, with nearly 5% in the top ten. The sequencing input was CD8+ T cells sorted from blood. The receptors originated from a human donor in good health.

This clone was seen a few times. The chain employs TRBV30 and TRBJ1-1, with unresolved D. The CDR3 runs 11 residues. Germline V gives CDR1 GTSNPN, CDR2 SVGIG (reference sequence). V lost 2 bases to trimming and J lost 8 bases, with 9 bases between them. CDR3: CAWSPAGEAFF. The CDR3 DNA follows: TGTGCCTGGAGTCCCGCGGGCGAAGCTTTCTTT.

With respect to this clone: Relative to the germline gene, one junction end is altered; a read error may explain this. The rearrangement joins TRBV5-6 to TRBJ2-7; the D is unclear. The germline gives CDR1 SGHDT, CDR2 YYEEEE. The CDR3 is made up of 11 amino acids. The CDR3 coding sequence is TGTGCCAGCAGCACCTCCGACGAGCAGTACTTC. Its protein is CASSTSDEQYF.

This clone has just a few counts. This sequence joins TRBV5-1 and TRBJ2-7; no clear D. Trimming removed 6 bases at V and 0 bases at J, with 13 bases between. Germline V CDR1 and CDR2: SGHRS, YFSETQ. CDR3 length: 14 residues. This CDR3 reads CASTENQASYEQYF. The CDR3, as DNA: TGCGCCAGCACCGAGAACCAGGCCTCCTACGAGCAGTACTTC.

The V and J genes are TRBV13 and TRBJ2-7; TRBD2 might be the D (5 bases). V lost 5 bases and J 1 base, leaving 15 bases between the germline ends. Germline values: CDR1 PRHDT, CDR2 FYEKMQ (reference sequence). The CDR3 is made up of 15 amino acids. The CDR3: CASSQLGQISYEQYF. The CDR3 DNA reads TGTGCCAGCAGCCAACTAGGGCAGATTTCCTACGAGCAGTACTTC.

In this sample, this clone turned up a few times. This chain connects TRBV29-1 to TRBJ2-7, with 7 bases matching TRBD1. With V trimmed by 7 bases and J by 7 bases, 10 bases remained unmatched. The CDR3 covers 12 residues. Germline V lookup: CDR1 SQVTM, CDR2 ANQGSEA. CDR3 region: CSGQGDEGEQYF. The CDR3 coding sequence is TGCAGCGGGCAGGGGGACGAGGGAGAGCAGTACTTC.